One and the same sample provided the 28 T cell receptor beta chains below, sequenced in a study of T cells in Graves' hyperthyroidism and ophthalmopathy. TCR beta CDR3 regions were amplified from RNA. The TCR CDR3 was amplified in a first-round RT-PCR using the HTBI primer set. TCRdb fed the multiplex PCR reads into MiXCR, producing one record per CDR3 protein. The repertoire holds 50,000 to 60,000 distinct CDR3 sequences, with 49% as singletons. The sequenced sample was blood. These receptors all stem from a woman in her thirties with Graves' ophthalmopathy.

J is TRBJ2-7 and V is TRBV2; D is uncertain. The CDR3 covers 15 residues. Trimming took off 6 bases at V and 3 bases at J, with 18 bases between the two ends. From germline, CDR1 is SNHLY and CDR2 FYNNEI. Written as DNA, the CDR3 is TGTGCCAGCAGCGTTGTCGGCATCCCCCTCTACGAGCAGTACTTC. Residues: CASSVVGIPLYEQYF.

This clonotype was recorded many times. The gene calls are TRBV4-2 and TRBJ2-5; D gene unclear. V was cut by 4 bases and J by 1 base, with 13 bases left in between. Germline loops: CDR1 LGHNA, CDR2 YNFKEQ. This CDR3 is 15 amino acids long. This chain's CDR3 is CASSPAPAPQETQYF. The CDR3 DNA reads as TGTGCCAGCAGCCCCGCTCCGGCACCCCAAGAGACCCAGTACTTC.

This clonotype has ten or more counts. The V gene is TRBV7-2, the J gene TRBJ2-1; D gene ambiguous. Germline CDR1 SGHTA, CDR2 FQGNSA. The CDR3 covers 14 residues. V lost 5 bases and J 2 bases, leaving 10 bases between the germline ends. CDR3: CASSQDATYNEQFF. The CDR3 DNA reads as TGTGCCAGCAGCCAGGACGCAACCTACAATGAGCAGTTCTTC.

This clonotype was detected ten times or more. V usage is TRBV28 and J usage is TRBJ2-1; TRBD1 might be the D (5 bases). The CDR3 length is 13 residues. Trimming took 1 base from V and 13 from J, leaving 14 bases between them. CDR1 MDHEN and CDR2 SYDVKM come from the germline V gene. The CDR3 loop is CASSLFDRALQFF. In DNA form, the CDR3 reads TGTGCCAGCAGTTTATTCGACAGAGCCCTACAGTTCTTC.

This clonotype was recorded at least ten times. This sequence joins TRBV5-4 and TRBJ2-2, with D uncertain. The CDR3 length is 15 residues. The V end was cut by 1 base, the J end by 1 base, with 8 bases between. Germline assignment: CDR1 SGHNT and CDR2 YYREEE (reference sequence). CDR3 sequence: CASSLTAQNTGELFF. In DNA, the CDR3 is TGTGCCAGCAGCTTGACGGCCCAGAACACCGGGGAGCTGTTTTTT.

Remarks on this clonotype: Germline and junction disagree at one end, which may indicate a read error. This chain connects TRBV20-1 to TRBJ1-4; D is uncertain. Germline-derived CDR1 and CDR2 are DFQATT and SNEGSKA (reference sequence). The CDR3 covers 13 residues. CDR3 protein: CSAMRQLSEKLFF. The CDR3 DNA reads as TGTAGTGCGATGCGGCAGCTTAGTGAAAAACTGTTTTTT.

This clonotype was counted many times. The chain couples TRBV2 to TRBJ2-5, with TRBD2 as a possible D gene (6 bases). This CDR3 has 12 amino acids. V dropped 4 bases and J dropped 4 bases, with 7 bases sitting between them. Germline CDR1 is SNHLY and CDR2 is FYNNEI. As DNA, the CDR3 is TGTGCCAGCAGTGGGGAGGTAGAGACCCAGTACTTC. It translates to CASSGEVETQYF.

At least ten counts were recorded for this clonotype. The chain has TRBV2 and TRBJ2-3; D perhaps matches TRBD2 (6 bases). CDR1 SNHLY and CDR2 FYNNEI come from the germline V gene. The CDR3 has 14 residues. With 3 bases removed from V and 2 bases from J, the gap between germline ends came to 9 bases. This CDR3 reads CASSDSGPTDTQYF. The CDR3, as DNA: TGTGCCAGCAGTGATAGCGGCCCCACAGATACGCAGTATTTT.

This clonotype was detected ten times or more. Written as DNA, the CDR3 is TGTGCCAGCAGTGGCTGGATTGCCGGGTACGAGCAGTACTTC. This gives the protein CASSGWIAGYEQYF. The V and J genes are TRBV6-6 and TRBJ2-7; D is unclear. This CDR3 is 14 amino acids long. From germline, CDR1 is MNHNY and CDR2 SVGAGI (reference sequence). The V gene lost 5 bases and the J gene lost 4 bases, with 15 bases spanning the gap.

Many counts were recorded for this clonotype. This chain joins TRBV9 and TRBJ1-2; 10 bases are shared with TRBD1. The CDR3 consists of 15 residues. V lost 7 bases, J lost 7 bases, and 13 bases stayed unmatched. Germline loops: CDR1 SGDLS, CDR2 YYNGEE. CDR3 sequence: CASSPLGTGEAGYTF. The CDR3 coding sequence is TGTGCCAGCTCCCCCCTAGGGACAGGGGAGGCTGGCTACACCTTC.

V usage is TRBV10-3 and J usage is TRBJ2-1, with 12 bases matching TRBD2. The CDR3 spans 14 residues. Trimming took 4 bases from V and 6 from J; bases not matched to a gene: 1. Germline V gene data show CDR1 as ENHRY and CDR2 as SYGVKD. CDR3 bases: TGTGCCATCAGTGGGACTAGCGGGACCAATGAGCAGTTCTTC. It yields the protein CAISGTSGTNEQFF.

The chain combines TRBV15 with TRBJ2-1, with 8 bases matching TRBD1. Trimming cost V 0 bases and J 0 bases; bases outside gene matches: 1. The CDR3 is made up of 16 amino acids. Germline V gene lookup returns CDR1 LNHNV and CDR2 YYDKDF (reference sequence). CDR3 amino acids: CATSRDTGGSYNEQFF. For the CDR3, the DNA is TGTGCCACCAGCAGAGATACAGGGGGCTCCTACAATGAGCAGTTCTTC.

This chain connects TRBV5-1 to TRBJ2-3, with 8 bases matching TRBD2. The ends lost 4 bases at V and 1 base at J; junction bases unmatched: 11. CDR3 length: 17 residues. Per germline, CDR1 SGHRS and CDR2 YFSETQ. The CDR3 DNA follows: TGCGCCAGCAGCCAAGATCCCGGGACTAGAGGCACAGATACGCAGTATTTT. The encoded protein is CASSQDPGTRGTDTQYF. Filled out from reference TRBV5-1 and TRBJ2-3, the complete variable domain reads KAGVTQTPRYLIKTRGQQVTLSCSPISGHRSVSWYQQTPGQGLQFLFEYFSETQRNKGNFPGRFSGRQFSNSRSEMNVSTLELGDSALYLCASSQDPGTRGTDTQYFGPGTRLTVL.

As regards this clonotype: This may be a read error: a much more frequent sequence differs by one nucleotide. The conserved phenylalanine or tryptophan normally closing the CDR3 is absent here, so this likely arose from a read error. The rearrangement links TRBV19 to TRBJ2-2, with D perhaps TRBD1 (5 bases). This CDR3 spans 14 amino acids. CDR1 and CDR2 (germline): LNHDA, SQIVND (reference sequence). Trimming removed 4 bases at V and 8 bases at J, with 14 bases between. This CDR3 is CASSTDQGAGELFS. The CDR3 DNA is TGTGCCAGTAGTACCGATCAGGGTGCTGGGGAGCTGTTTTCT.

This clonotype came up many times. The chain joins TRBV2 to TRBJ2-3; possibly TRBD2 for D (5 bases). Germline values: CDR1 SNHLY, CDR2 FYNNEI. This CDR3 contains 14 residues. The V and J ends lost 9 bases and 3 bases respectively, with 16 bases between them. DNA for the CDR3: TGTGCCAGTAGACCCTTCGGGGTTACAGATACGCAGTATTTT. Amino acids: CASRPFGVTDTQYF.

This clonotype was counted a single time. This likely comes from a read error, as the CDR3 has no conserved phenylalanine or tryptophan at its end. The chain couples TRBV19 to TRBJ1-6, with D perhaps TRBD1 (6 bases). CDR3 size: 14 residues. CDR1 is LNHDA, CDR2 SQIVND, per germline (reference sequence). V gave up 1 base and J gave up 6 bases, with 7 bases separating them. The CDR3 loop is CASSIGGANSPLHL. The CDR3 DNA follows: TGTGCCAGTAGTATAGGGGGGGCTAATTCACCCCTCCACCTT.

The table lists this clonotype with many counts. The chain couples TRBV28 to TRBJ2-1; D possibly corresponds to TRBD1 (6 bases). The CDR3 extends over 13 amino acids. Between the trimmed V and J ends, which lost 8 bases and 7 bases, there was a span of 15 bases. The germline V gene has CDR1 MDHEN and CDR2 SYDVKM. This chain's CDR3 is CASRTVNKNEQFF. CDR3 coding DNA: TGTGCCAGCCGGACAGTCAACAAGAATGAGCAGTTCTTC.

There are many counts of this clonotype. J is TRBJ1-1 and V is TRBV19; D is ambiguous. Germline V lookup: CDR1 LNHDA, CDR2 SQIVND (reference sequence). The CDR3 spans 12 residues. Trimming cost V 1 base and J 8 bases, with 8 bases left between them. CDR3 nucleotide sequence: TGTGCCAGTAGTATAGCCGGGCGAGAAGCTTTCTTT. Protein sequence: CASSIAGREAFF.

This clonotype was seen at least ten times. The V and J genes are TRBV9 and TRBJ1-6; D remains unclear. Trimming took 3 bases from V and 4 from J, leaving 11 bases between them. The CDR3 is 15 residues long. The germline V gene has CDR1 SGDLS and CDR2 YYNGEE. This chain's CDR3 is CASSADTHYNSPLHF. The CDR3 DNA is TGTGCCAGCAGCGCAGACACCCATTATAATTCACCCCTCCACTTT.

V is TRBV28 and J is TRBJ2-2, with TRBD1 identical over 8 bases. V lost 3 bases and J lost 5; bases outside the gene matches: 2. The CDR3 is 14 residues long. Looked up from germline, CDR1 is MDHEN and CDR2 is SYDVKM. The DNA for the CDR3 is TGTGCCAGCAGTTTGCAGGGGGCGACCGGGGAGCTGTTTTTT. Its translation: CASSLQGATGELFF.

The gene calls are TRBV2 and TRBJ2-7; 12 positions agree with TRBD1. This CDR3 is built from 16 residues. V lost 4 bases and J lost 5; bases outside the gene matches: 9. The V gene's germline CDR1 is SNHLY and CDR2 FYNNEI. Here the CDR3 reads CASSGGTGGPSHEQYF. The CDR3 DNA is TGTGCCAGCAGTGGGGGGACAGGGGGCCCATCTCACGAGCAGTACTTC.

This clonotype appeared many times. J is TRBJ2-2 and V is TRBV5-1; D is unclear. CDR3 size: 11 residues. Trimming removed 6 bases at V and 6 bases at J, with 6 bases between. CDR1 is SGHRS, CDR2 YFSETQ, per germline. The CDR3 here is CASMFAGELFF. For the CDR3, the DNA is TGCGCCAGCATGTTCGCCGGGGAGCTGTTTTTT.

The V gene is TRBV19, the J gene TRBJ2-5, with 10 bases lining up with TRBD2. The CDR3 runs 14 residues. The trim removed 6 bases at V and 10 bases at J, leaving 11 bases unmatched. The germline V gene encodes CDR1 LNHDA and CDR2 SQIVND (reference sequence). The CDR3 is CASRGSGRERDQYF. CDR3 bases: TGTGCCAGTAGGGGCAGCGGGAGGGAAAGAGACCAGTACTTC.

Ten or more counts support this clonotype. V gene TRBV19 combines with J gene TRBJ2-1; D is possibly TRBD1 (6 bases). V lost 5 bases to trimming and J lost 5 bases, with 25 bases between them. Germline V CDR1 and CDR2: LNHDA, SQIVND (reference sequence). This CDR3 has 18 residues. CDR3 in DNA: TGTGCCAGTAGTCCTGAAGGCCCGGAGACTGAGGGGGACAATGAGCAGTTCTTC. Translation: CASSPEGPETEGDNEQFF.

As concerns this clonotype: This sequence may be a read error, since a much larger clone differs from it by one base. The chain couples TRBV28 to TRBJ1-5; maybe TRBD1 (6 bases). Germline CDR1 is MDHEN and CDR2 is SYDVKM. Deletions cut 5 bases from V and 7 bases from J, with 15 bases between. This CDR3 contains 14 residues. CDR3 in DNA: TGTGCCAGCAGTACATACCCAGGGGACCAGCCCCAGCATTTT. It translates to CASSTYPGDQPQHF.

This clonotype is judged medium-sized. The chain joins TRBV29-1 to TRBJ1-2, with unresolved D. The CDR3 totals 11 residues. Germline CDR1 is SQVTM and CDR2 is ANQGSEA. Trimming cost V 6 bases and J 7 bases, with 12 bases left between them. The CDR3 protein is CSVLRTGGYTF. CDR3 DNA: TGCAGCGTCCTAAGGACTGGTGGCTACACCTTC.

The V call is TRBV20-1, the J call TRBJ2-7; unclear D gene. CDR1 is DFQATT and CDR2 is SNEGSKA in the germline V gene (reference sequence). Between the trimmed V and J ends, which lost 3 bases and 2 bases, there was a span of 11 bases. CDR3 length: 13 residues. The CDR3 nucleotides read TGCAGTGCTAGCATAGGCCAAGCCTACGAGCAGTACTTC. Protein product: CSASIGQAYEQYF.

This clonotype is categorized as medium-sized. The rearrangement links TRBV10-1 to TRBJ2-7; D tentatively fits TRBD1 or TRBD2 (5 bases each). The V end lost 0 bases, the J end lost 6 bases, and 9 bases lay between the germline ends. The CDR3 loop spans 13 amino acids. Germline CDR1 is WNHNN and CDR2 is SYGVQD (reference sequence). The CDR3 sequence is CASSESPGREQYF. CDR3 DNA sequence: TGCGCCAGCAGTGAGTCGCCGGGACGCGAGCAGTACTTC.